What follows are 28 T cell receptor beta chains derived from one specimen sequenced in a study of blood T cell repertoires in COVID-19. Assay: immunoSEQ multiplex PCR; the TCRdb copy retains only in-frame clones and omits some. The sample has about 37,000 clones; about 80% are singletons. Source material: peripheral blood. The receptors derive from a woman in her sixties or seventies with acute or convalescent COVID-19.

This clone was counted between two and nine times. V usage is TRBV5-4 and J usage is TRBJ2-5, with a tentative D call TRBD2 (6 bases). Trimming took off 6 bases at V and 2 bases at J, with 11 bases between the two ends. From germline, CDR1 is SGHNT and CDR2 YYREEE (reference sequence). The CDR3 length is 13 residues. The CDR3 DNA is TGTGCCAGCACGGGGGTTGGGCAAGAGACCCAGTACTTC. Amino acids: CASTGVGQETQYF.

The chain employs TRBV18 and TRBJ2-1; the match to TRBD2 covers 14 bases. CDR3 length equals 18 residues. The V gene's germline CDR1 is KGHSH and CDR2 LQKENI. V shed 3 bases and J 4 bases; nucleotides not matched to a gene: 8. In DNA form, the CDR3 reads TGTGCCAGCTCACCCCGGACTAGCGGGGGGTCTGGTTACAATGAGCAGTTCTTC. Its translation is CASSPRTSGGSGYNEQFF.

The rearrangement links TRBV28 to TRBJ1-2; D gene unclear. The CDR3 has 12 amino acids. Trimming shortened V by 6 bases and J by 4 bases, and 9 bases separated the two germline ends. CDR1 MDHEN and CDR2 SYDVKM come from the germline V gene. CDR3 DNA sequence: TGTGCCAGCAGCTTGCAGGTCTATGGCTACACCTTC. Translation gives CASSLQVYGYTF.

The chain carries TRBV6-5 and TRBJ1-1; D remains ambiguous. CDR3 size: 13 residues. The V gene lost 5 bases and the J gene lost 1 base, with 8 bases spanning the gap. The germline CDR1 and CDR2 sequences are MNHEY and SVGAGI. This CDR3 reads CASSTQENTEAFF. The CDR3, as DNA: TGTGCCAGCAGTACTCAGGAGAACACTGAAGCTTTCTTT.

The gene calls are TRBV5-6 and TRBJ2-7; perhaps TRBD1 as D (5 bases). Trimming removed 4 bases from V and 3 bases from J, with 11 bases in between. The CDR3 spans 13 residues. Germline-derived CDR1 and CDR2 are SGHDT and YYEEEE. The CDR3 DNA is TGTGCCAGCAGCGGCCCGACAGTCTACGAGCAGTACTTC. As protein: CASSGPTVYEQYF. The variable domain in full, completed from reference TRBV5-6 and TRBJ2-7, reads DAGVTQSPTHLIKTRGQQVTLRCSPKSGHDTVSWYQQALGQGPQFIFQYYEEEERQRGNFPDRFSGHQFPNYSSELNVNALLLGDSALYLCASSGPTVYEQYFGPGTRLTVT.

DNA of the CDR3: TGTGCCAGCAGCGTAGGGACTAGCGGGATCACCGGGGAGCTGTTTTTT. The encoded protein is CASSVGTSGITGELFF. V is TRBV9 and J is TRBJ2-2, with 12 bases lining up with TRBD2. Germline V CDR1 and CDR2: SGDLS, YYNGEE. The junction had 1 base not matched to a gene; V was cut back by 0 bases and J by 4 bases. This CDR3 has 16 residues. Based on the CDR3 plus reference TRBV9 and TRBJ2-2, the full variable domain is DSGVTQTPKHLITATGQRVTLRCSPRSGDLSVYWYQQSLDQGLQFLIQYYNGEERAKGNILERFSAQQFPDLHSELNLSSLELGDSALYFCASSVGTSGITGELFFGEGSRLTVL.

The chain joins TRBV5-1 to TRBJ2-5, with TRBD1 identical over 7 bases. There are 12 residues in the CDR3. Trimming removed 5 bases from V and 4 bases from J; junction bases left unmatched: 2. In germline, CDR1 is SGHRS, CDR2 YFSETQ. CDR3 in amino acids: CASRAGGETQYF. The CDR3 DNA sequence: TGCGCCAGCAGGGCAGGGGGAGAGACCCAGTACTTC.

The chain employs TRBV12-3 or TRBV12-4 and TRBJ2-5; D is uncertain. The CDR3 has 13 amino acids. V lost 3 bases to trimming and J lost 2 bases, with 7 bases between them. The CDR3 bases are TGTGCCAGCAGTTTGGAAGCGCAAGAGACCCAGTACTTC. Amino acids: CASSLEAQETQYF.

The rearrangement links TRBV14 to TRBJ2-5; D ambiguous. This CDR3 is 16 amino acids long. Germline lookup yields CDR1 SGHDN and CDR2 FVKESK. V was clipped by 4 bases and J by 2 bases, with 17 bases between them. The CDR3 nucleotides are TGTGCCAGCAGCCCCCGAACAGCCTCTGGACAAGAGACCCAGTACTTC. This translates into CASSPRTASGQETQYF.

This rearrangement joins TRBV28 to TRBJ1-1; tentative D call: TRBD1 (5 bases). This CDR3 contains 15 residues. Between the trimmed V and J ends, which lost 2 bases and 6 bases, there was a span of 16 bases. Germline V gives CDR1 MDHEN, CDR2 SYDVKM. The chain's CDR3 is CASSLPPAGMAEAFF. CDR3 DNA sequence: TGTGCCAGCAGTTTACCCCCCGCAGGGATGGCTGAAGCTTTCTTT.

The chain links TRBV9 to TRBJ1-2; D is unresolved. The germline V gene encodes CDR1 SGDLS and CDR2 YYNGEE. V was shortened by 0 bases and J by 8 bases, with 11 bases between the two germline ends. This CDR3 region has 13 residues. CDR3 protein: CASSVVPQRGYTF. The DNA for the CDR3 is TGTGCCAGCAGCGTAGTCCCCCAGAGGGGCTACACCTTC.

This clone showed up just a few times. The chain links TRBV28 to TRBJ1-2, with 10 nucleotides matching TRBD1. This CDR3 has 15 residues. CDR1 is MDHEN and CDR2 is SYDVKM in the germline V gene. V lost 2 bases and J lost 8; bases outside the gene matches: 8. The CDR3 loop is CASSLIDRGLEGYTF. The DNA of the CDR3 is TGTGCCAGCAGTTTAATAGACAGGGGGCTGGAGGGCTACACCTTC.

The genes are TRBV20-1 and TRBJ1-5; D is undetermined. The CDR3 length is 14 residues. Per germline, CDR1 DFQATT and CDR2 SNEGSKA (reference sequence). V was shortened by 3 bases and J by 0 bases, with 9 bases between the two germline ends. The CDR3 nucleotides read TGCAGTGCTAGTGCGGGATATAGCAATCAGCCCCAGCATTTT. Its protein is CSASAGYSNQPQHF.

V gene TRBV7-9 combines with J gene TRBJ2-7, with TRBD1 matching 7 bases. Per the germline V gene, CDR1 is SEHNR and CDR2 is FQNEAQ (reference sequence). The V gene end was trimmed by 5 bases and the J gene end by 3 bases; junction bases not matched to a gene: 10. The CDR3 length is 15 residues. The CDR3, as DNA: TGTGCCAGCAGCGAAGTAATTAACAGGGGCTACGAGCAGTACTTC. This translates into CASSEVINRGYEQYF.

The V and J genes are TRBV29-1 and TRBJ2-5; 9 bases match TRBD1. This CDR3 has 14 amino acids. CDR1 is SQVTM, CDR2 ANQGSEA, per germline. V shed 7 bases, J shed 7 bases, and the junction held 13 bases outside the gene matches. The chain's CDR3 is CSGVGQGLVGTQYF. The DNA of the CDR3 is TGCAGCGGGGTGGGACAGGGCCTGGTGGGGACCCAGTACTTC.

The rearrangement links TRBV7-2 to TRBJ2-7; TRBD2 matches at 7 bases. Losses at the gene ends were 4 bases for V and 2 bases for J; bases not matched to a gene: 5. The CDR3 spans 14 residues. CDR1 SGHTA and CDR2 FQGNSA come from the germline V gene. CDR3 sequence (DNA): TGTGCCAGCAGCTCACCCGGACTAGCCTACGAGCAGTACTTC. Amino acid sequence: CASSSPGLAYEQYF.

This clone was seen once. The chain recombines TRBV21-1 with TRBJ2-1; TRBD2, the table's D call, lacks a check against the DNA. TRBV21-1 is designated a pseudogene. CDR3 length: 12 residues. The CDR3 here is CASSSLGGRMFF. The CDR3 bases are TGTGCCAGCAGCAGTTTGGGGGGGAGAATGTTCTTC.

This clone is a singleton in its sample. The CDR3 loop is CASSQGVNTEAFF. CDR3 DNA: TGTGCCAGCAGCCAAGGAGTGAACACTGAAGCTTTCTTT. The J gene is TRBJ1-1, the V gene TRBV3-1 (or the pseudogene TRBV3-2); D not certain. Trimming pared 1 base from V and 0 bases from J, leaving 3 bases between. The CDR3 has 13 amino acids. Germline lookup yields CDR1 LGHDT and CDR2 YNNKEL (reference sequence).

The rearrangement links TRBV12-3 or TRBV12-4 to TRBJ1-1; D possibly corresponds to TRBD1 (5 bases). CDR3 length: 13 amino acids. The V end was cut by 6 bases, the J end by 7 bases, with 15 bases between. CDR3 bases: TGTGCCAGCAGCCGAACAGGAGTCGTTGAAGCTTTCTTT. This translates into CASSRTGVVEAFF.

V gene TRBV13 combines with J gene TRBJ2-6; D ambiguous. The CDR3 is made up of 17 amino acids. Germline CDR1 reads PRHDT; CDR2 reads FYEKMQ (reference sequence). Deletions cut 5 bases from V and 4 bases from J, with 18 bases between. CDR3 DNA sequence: TGTGCCAGCAGCCGCAGGATCTCGGTCGGAGGGGCCAACGTCCTGACTTTC. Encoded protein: CASSRRISVGGANVLTF.

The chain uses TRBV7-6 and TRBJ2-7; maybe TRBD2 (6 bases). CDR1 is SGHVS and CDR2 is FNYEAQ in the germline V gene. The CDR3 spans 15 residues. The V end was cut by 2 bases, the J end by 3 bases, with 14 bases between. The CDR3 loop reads CASSLSGGKYYEQYF. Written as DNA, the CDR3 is TGTGCCAGCAGCTTAAGTGGGGGGAAGTACTACGAGCAGTACTTC.

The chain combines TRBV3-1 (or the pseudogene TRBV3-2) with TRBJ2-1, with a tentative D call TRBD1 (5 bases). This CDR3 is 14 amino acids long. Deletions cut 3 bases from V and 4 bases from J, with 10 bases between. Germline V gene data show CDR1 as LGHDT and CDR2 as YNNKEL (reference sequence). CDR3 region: CASSQRQTYNEQFF. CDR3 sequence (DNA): TGTGCCAGCAGCCAGCGACAGACTTACAATGAGCAGTTCTTC.

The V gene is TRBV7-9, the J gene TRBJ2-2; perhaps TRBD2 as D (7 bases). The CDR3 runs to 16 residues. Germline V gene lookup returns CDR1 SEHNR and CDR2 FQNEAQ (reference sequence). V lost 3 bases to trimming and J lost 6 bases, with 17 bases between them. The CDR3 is CASSLFRGARPGELFF. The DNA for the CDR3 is TGTGCCAGCAGCTTGTTTCGGGGGGCTCGTCCCGGGGAGCTGTTTTTT.

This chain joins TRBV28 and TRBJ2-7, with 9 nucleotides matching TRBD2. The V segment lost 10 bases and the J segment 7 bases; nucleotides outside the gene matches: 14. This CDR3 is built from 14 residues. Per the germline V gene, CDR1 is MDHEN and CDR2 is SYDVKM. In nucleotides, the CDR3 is TGTGCCACGGGGGGACTAGCAGCCGCGGAAGAGCAGTACTTC. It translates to CATGGLAAAEEQYF.

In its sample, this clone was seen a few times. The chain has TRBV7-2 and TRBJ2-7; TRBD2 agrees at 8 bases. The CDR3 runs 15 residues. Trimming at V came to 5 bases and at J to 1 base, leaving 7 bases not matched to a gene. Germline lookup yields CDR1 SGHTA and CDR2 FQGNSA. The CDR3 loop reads CASSIGLATSYEQYF. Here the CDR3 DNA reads TGTGCCAGCAGCATCGGACTAGCCACTTCCTACGAGCAGTACTTC.

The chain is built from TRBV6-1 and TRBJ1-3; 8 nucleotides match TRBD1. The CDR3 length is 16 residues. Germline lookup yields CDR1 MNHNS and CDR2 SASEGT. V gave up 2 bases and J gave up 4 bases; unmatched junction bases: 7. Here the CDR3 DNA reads TGTGCCAGCAGTGAACAGGGGGCATCTTCAGGAAACACCATATATTTT. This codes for CASSEQGASSGNTIYF.

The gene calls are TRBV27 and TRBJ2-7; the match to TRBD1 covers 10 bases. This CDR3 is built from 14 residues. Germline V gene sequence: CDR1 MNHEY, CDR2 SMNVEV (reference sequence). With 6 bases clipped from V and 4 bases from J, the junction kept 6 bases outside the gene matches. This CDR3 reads CASRRDRGAYEQYF. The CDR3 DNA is TGTGCCAGCAGAAGGGACAGGGGAGCGTACGAGCAGTACTTC.

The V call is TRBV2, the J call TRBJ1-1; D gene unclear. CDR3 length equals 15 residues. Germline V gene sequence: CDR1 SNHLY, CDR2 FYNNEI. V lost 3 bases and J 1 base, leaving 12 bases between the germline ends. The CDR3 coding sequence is TGTGCCAGCAGTGAGGGGAGACGTAGGAACACTGAAGCTTTCTTT. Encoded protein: CASSEGRRRNTEAFF. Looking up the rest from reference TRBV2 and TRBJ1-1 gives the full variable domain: EPEVTQTPSHQVTQMGQEVILRCVPISNHLYFYWYRQILGQKVEFLVSFYNNEISEKSEIFDDQFSVERPDGSNFTLKIRSTKLEDSAMYFCASSEGRRRNTEAFFGQGTRLTVV.